This paragraph reports one TCR beta chain. What it binds is unknown. The data were taken from a study of monozygotic twins with cystic fibrosis. Study as a whole: Library input was 2.5 to 3.5 micrograms of fragmented DNA, with 15 PCR cycles. Study conclusions and caveats: Co-twins had the most similar V usage for 13 of 16 pairs, J for 8. Median Simpson clonality of approximately 0.0088 suggested naive T cells predominated. Monozygotic CF twins shared more identical nucleotide clonotypes than unrelated patients.

Germline lookup yields CDR1 SQVTM and CDR2 ANQGSEA. The CDR3 contains 12 residues. V lost 8 bases, J lost 1 base, and 3 bases stayed unmatched. The repertoire was sequenced with immunoSEQ multiplex PCR; TCRdb's copy has only in-frame clones and lacks some. In the table there are over 20,000 clones, approximately 97% of which are singletons. V usage is TRBV29-1 and J usage is TRBJ2-3, with TRBD1 identical over 7 bases. This clonotype was obtained from a girl between 5 and 17 years old with cystic fibrosis. Specimen: blood. In DNA form, the CDR3 reads TGCAGCATAGACAGGGGCACAGATACGCAGTATTTT. Translation: CSIDRGTDTQYF.